Listed here are 4 T cell receptor beta chains from one sample, sequenced in a study of T cell repertoires and HLA-DP antigens. Libraries were prepared by immunoSEQ multiplex PCR; TCRdb keeps only in-frame clonotypes and omits some of them. The sample shows around 100,000 clones, approximately 92% of them seen only once. These receptors lack a known antigen. Input material: CD4+ T cells from PBMCs. Receptors were obtained from a young woman in good health and CMV-seronegative.

This clone was observed a few times. V is TRBV7-3 and J is TRBJ2-1, with D unresolved. V gave up 0 bases and J gave up 0 bases, with 9 bases separating them. Germline lookup yields CDR1 SGHTA and CDR2 FQGTGA. This CDR3 has 16 residues. DNA of the CDR3: TGTGCCAGCAGCTTAACGTTTAGCCGCTCCTACAATGAGCAGTTCTTC. Translating it yields CASSLTFSRSYNEQFF.

CDR3 DNA sequence: TGTGCCAGCAGCGTAGGCGCAGGGGGCTCCCGGGGCTACACCTTC. It translates to CASSVGAGGSRGYTF. The chain has TRBV9 and TRBJ1-2; 8 bases fit TRBD1. This CDR3 has 15 amino acids. J was trimmed by 8 bases and V by 0 bases; bases with no gene match: 9. Per germline, CDR1 SGDLS and CDR2 YYNGEE.

This clone showed up just once. The V call is TRBV18, the J call TRBJ2-1; 9 nucleotides line up with TRBD2. The CDR3 sequence is 16 residues long. Germline V gives CDR1 KGHSH, CDR2 LQKENI. Germline trimming cut 0 bases from V and 6 bases from J; bases unmatched to any gene: 6. The CDR3 loop reads CASSPPQREVGNEQFF. The CDR3 bases are TGTGCCAGCTCACCACCTCAGCGGGAGGTTGGCAATGAGCAGTTCTTC.

The chain employs TRBV29-1 and TRBJ2-1; TRBD2 aligns across 10 bases. The CDR3 runs 15 residues. Germline V gene data show CDR1 as SQVTM and CDR2 as ANQGSEA. Losses at the gene ends were 1 base for V and 6 bases for J; bases not matched to a gene: 6. CDR3 protein: CSVEGVSGGANEQFF. CDR3 sequence (DNA): TGCAGCGTTGAAGGGGTCAGCGGGGGGGCCAATGAGCAGTTCTTC.